This T cell receptor (beta chain) was obtained from a study of cytomegalovirus exposure and HLA in healthy donors. Per germline, CDR1 GTSNPN and CDR2 SVGIG (reference sequence). The germline V and J ends were trimmed by 1 base and 2 bases, with 18 bases remaining between them. The CDR3 loop spans 16 amino acids. Researchers ran the PCR with 60 Vbeta and 13 Jbeta primers. Original methodology: A follow-up analysis tallied tens of millions of unique TCR beta chains, some 11 million shared. Profiled with immunoSEQ multiplex PCR; TCRdb holds only in-frame clones, not every one. The V and J calls and the clone size are those of that table, but D and trimming were determined from the DNA. In the table there are fewer than 200,000 clones, around 86% of which are singletons.

The genes are TRBV30 and TRBJ2-7; D is possibly TRBD1 (5 bases). This receptor was obtained from a girl aged 2 to 10 in good health and CMV-seropositive. The specimen was PBMCs. In nucleotides, the CDR3 is TGTGCCTGGAGTGCAACTAAGACAGCCCCAACCTACGAGCAGTACTTC. The encoded protein is CAWSATKTAPTYEQYF.